Presented here are 10 T cell receptor beta chains from one specimen sequenced in a study of blood T cell repertoires in COVID-19. Repertoires were generated with immunoSEQ multiplex PCR, while TCRdb's copy carries only in-frame clones and drops some. This sample yields some 96,000 clones, of which roughly nine tenths are seen a single time; under 13% belongs to the top ten. Sequenced input: peripheral blood. The receptors here all came from a man between 45 and 60 years old with acute or convalescent COVID-19.

The chain joins TRBV4-1 to TRBJ2-2; 13 bases agree with TRBD2. CDR3 length equals 19 residues. The germline CDR1 and CDR2 sequences are MGHRA and YSYEKL. The V segment lost 4 bases and the J segment 2 bases; nucleotides outside the gene matches: 10. CDR3 in amino acids: CASSRGGQGLAGNTGELFF. DNA for the CDR3: TGCGCCAGCAGCCGAGGAGGACAGGGACTAGCGGGAAACACCGGGGAGCTGTTTTTT.

V gene TRBV7-9 combines with J gene TRBJ1-2; the D gene is possibly TRBD1 (5 bases). The germline V gene has CDR1 SEHNR and CDR2 FQNEAQ (reference sequence). The CDR3 spans 12 residues. V was cut by 2 bases and J by 4 bases, with 5 bases left in between. The DNA of the CDR3 is TGTGCCAGCAGCTTACAGGGCTATGGCTACACCTTC. Translating gives CASSLQGYGYTF.

V gene TRBV2 combines with J gene TRBJ2-2, with no clear D. V dropped 4 bases and J dropped 8 bases, with 5 bases sitting between them. Germline V lookup: CDR1 SNHLY, CDR2 FYNNEI. The CDR3 has 11 amino acids. This CDR3 is CASSVRGELFF. CDR3 DNA: TGTGCCAGCAGTGTGAGGGGGGAGCTGTTTTTT.

This chain connects TRBV5-6 to TRBJ2-7; possible D gene TRBD2, 5 bases. V was cut by 4 bases and J by 6 bases, with 11 bases left in between. The CDR3 extends over 12 amino acids. CDR1 and CDR2 (germline): SGHDT, YYEEEE. For the CDR3, the DNA is TGTGCCAGCAGCACCGAGGGTGCCGAGCAGTACTTC. Protein: CASSTEGAEQYF. Full variable domain (missing parts from reference TRBV5-6 and TRBJ2-7): DAGVTQSPTHLIKTRGQQVTLRCSPKSGHDTVSWYQQALGQGPQFIFQYYEEEERQRGNFPDRFSGHQFPNYSSELNVNALLLGDSALYLCASSTEGAEQYFGPGTRLTVT.

The table lists this clone with a count of one. The genes are TRBV5-5 and TRBJ2-7; TRBD2 might be the D (7 bases). Deletions cut 3 bases from V and 4 bases from J, with 14 bases between. Germline CDR1 and CDR2: SGHKS and YYEKEE (reference sequence). The CDR3 loop spans 14 amino acids. The CDR3 region has the DNA TGTGCCAGCAGCTCGGGGGCGGGAGTTTACGAGCAGTACTTC. It encodes CASSSGAGVYEQYF.

The chain is built from TRBV5-8 and TRBJ1-1; D remains ambiguous. This CDR3 is 11 amino acids long. V was pared by 4 bases and J by 7 bases, with 8 bases between. Germline values: CDR1 SGHTS, CDR2 YDEGEE. The CDR3 spells CASSREVEAFF. DNA of the CDR3: TGTGCCAGCAGCAGGGAGGTTGAAGCTTTCTTT.

The rearrangement uses TRBV6-7 and TRBJ1-1; 7 bases fit TRBD1. TRBV6-7 qualifies as an ORF whose function is uncertain. The V and J ends lost 5 bases and 1 base, in that order; junction bases with no gene match: 7. The CDR3 length is 15 residues. The CDR3 nucleotides are TGTGCCAGCAGTCCTTCCGGGACAGAGAACACTGAAGCTTTCTTT. Protein product: CASSPSGTENTEAFF.

The V and J genes are TRBV2 and TRBJ1-6, with TRBD1 identical over 7 bases. Germline V gene lookup returns CDR1 SNHLY and CDR2 FYNNEI. Losses at the gene ends were 6 bases for V and 5 bases for J; bases not matched to a gene: 7. CDR3 length: 15 residues. The chain's CDR3 is CASRAGTANNSPLHF. The CDR3 nucleotides are TGTGCCAGCAGGGCCGGGACAGCGAATAATTCACCCCTCCACTTT.

The J gene is TRBJ2-2, the V gene TRBV11-2; 10 bases align to TRBD1. J gave up 5 bases and V 1 base, and 7 bases lay outside the gene matches. The CDR3 is 17 residues long. Germline values: CDR1 SGHAT, CDR2 FQNNGV. The CDR3 DNA reads as TGTGCCAGCAGCTTAGGGAATCCGGGACAGGGGACCGGGGAGCTGTTTTTT. It translates to CASSLGNPGQGTGELFF. Variable domain in full (rest from reference TRBV11-2 and TRBJ2-2): EAGVAQSPRYKIIEKRQSVAFWCNPISGHATLYWYQQILGQGPKLLIQFQNNGVVDDSQLPKDRFSAERLKGVDSTLKIQPAKLEDSAVYLCASSLGNPGQGTGELFFGEGSRLTVL.

The chain has TRBV2 and TRBJ1-2; 9 bases are shared with TRBD1. This CDR3 comprises 14 residues. J was trimmed by 7 bases and V by 6 bases; bases with no gene match: 9. CDR1 and CDR2 from the germline V gene are SNHLY and FYNNEI. The CDR3 here is CASSLTGQGSGYTF. CDR3 sequence (DNA): TGTGCCAGCAGCTTAACGGGACAGGGTTCTGGCTACACCTTC.